One sample yielded the 9 T cell receptor beta chains listed below, sequenced in a study of T-cell memory formation after mild COVID-19. MiXCR was run by TCRdb on the 5' RACE reads, yielding one entry per CDR3 protein. The data contain roughly 620,000 distinct CDR3 sequences, approximately 18% of them seen just once; the ten biggest clones take up around 13%. The sequenced material came from PBMCs or a T cell subset sorted from them (not recorded which). The source of these receptors is an adult woman who had mild COVID-19 (a few samples of this study predate the infection). Cell type and time point are not known.

The chain links TRBV11-2 to TRBJ2-1; D possibly corresponds to TRBD1 (6 bases). CDR3 length: 15 amino acids. Trimming left V 1 base short and J 3 bases short, with 10 bases between. The germline V gene has CDR1 SGHAT and CDR2 FQNNGV. The CDR3 loop is CASSLVWTDYNEQFF. CDR3 DNA sequence: TGTGCCAGCAGCTTAGTCTGGACAGACTACAATGAGCAGTTCTTC.

This clonotype was picked up a small number of times. V is TRBV19 and J is TRBJ1-5, with a weak D call TRBD1 (6 bases). V dropped 7 bases and J dropped 3 bases, with 13 bases sitting between them. The CDR3 totals 14 residues. Germline V CDR1 and CDR2: LNHDA, SQIVND (reference sequence). This chain's CDR3 is CASTGRGLNQPQHF. In nucleotides, the CDR3 is TGTGCCAGTACAGGCAGGGGCCTCAATCAGCCCCAGCATTTT.

V and J are TRBV11-2 and TRBJ2-4; possible D gene TRBD1, 6 bases. Germline V lookup: CDR1 SGHAT, CDR2 FQNNGV. V shed 1 base and J shed 6 bases, with 16 bases lying between them. The CDR3 length is 16 residues. This CDR3 reads CASSLGPTLGGNIQYF. CDR3 coding DNA: TGTGCCAGCAGCTTAGGGCCTACCCTAGGGGGAAACATTCAGTACTTC.

This clonotype came up a few times. J is TRBJ2-1 and V is TRBV18, with TRBD2 as a possible D gene (6 bases). Germline CDR1 and CDR2: KGHSH and LQKENI. Trimming took off 3 bases at V and 7 bases at J, with 10 bases between the two ends. The CDR3 length is 13 residues. The CDR3 coding sequence is TGTGCCAGCTCACCGTGGACTACTAATGAGCAGTTCTTC. Protein sequence: CASSPWTTNEQFF.

In its sample, this clonotype was seen a few times. V gene TRBV7-2 combines with J gene TRBJ2-3; D is ambiguous. The CDR3 runs 11 residues. Deletions cut 7 bases from V and 4 bases from J, with 6 bases between. Germline V lookup: CDR1 SGHTA, CDR2 FQGNSA. The CDR3 bases are TGTGCCAGCACCCACTCAGATACGCAGTATTTT. Translating it yields CASTHSDTQYF.

The rearrangement links TRBV20-1 to TRBJ1-2; D possibly corresponds to TRBD1 (5 bases). CDR1 DFQATT and CDR2 SNEGSKA come from the germline V gene (reference sequence). This CDR3 comprises 15 residues. Deletions cut 1 base from V and 1 base from J, with 13 bases between. CDR3 loop: CSARVSRDSNYGYTF. The DNA for the CDR3 is TGCAGTGCTAGAGTTTCCCGCGACAGTAACTATGGCTACACCTTC.

The genes are TRBV5-1 and TRBJ2-2; no clear D. CDR3 length equals 14 residues. V lost 9 bases to trimming and J lost 4 bases, with 16 bases between them. CDR1 and CDR2 (germline): SGHRS, YFSETQ. The CDR3 here is CATHEKGSTGELFF. DNA for the CDR3: TGCGCCACCCACGAGAAAGGCAGCACCGGGGAGCTGTTTTTT.

This chain uses TRBV20-1 with TRBJ1-5; TRBD1 might be the D (5 bases). Germline V gene data show CDR1 as DFQATT and CDR2 as SNEGSKA (reference sequence). The CDR3 consists of 15 residues. V was trimmed by 1 base and J by 4 bases, leaving 14 bases between them. The CDR3 DNA sequence: TGCAGTGCTAGAGCGACCGGGACGGTTAATCAGCCCCAGCATTTT. As protein: CSARATGTVNQPQHF.

Ten or more counts support this clonotype. The chain couples TRBV7-9 to TRBJ1-4; D perhaps matches TRBD1 (6 bases). The V end was cut by 2 bases, the J end by 5 bases, with 9 bases between. From germline, CDR1 is SEHNR and CDR2 FQNEAQ (reference sequence). The CDR3 is 14 amino acids. CDR3 region: CASSLTGKNEKLFF. The CDR3 nucleotides read TGTGCCAGCAGCTTAACAGGGAAGAATGAAAAACTGTTTTTT.